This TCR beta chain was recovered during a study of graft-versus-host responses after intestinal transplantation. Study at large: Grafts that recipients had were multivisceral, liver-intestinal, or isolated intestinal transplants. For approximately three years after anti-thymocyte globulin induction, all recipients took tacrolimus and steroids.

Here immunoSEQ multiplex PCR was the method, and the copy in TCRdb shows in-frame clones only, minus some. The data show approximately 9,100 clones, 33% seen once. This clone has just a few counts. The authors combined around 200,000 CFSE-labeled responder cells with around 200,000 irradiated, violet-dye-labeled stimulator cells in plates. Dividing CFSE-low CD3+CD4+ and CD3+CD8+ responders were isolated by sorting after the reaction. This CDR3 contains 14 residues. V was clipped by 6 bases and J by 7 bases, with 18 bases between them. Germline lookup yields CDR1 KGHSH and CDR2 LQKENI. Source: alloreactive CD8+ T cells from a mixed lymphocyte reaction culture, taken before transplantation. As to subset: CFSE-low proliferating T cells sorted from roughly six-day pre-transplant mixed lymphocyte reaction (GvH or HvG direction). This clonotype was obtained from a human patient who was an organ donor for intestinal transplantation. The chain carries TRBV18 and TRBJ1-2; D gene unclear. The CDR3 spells CASSSFPRGRGYTF. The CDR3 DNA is TGTGCCAGCTCGTCTTTTCCTCGTGGCCGTGGCTACACCTTC.